Sequencing of this T cell receptor (beta chain) was carried out in a study of CXCR3-negative and CXCR3-positive naive CD8 T cells. General study points: Naive CXCR3-negative and CXCR3-positive cells had similar TRBV-TRBJ usage; memory differed. TRB CDR3s of CXCR3-positive naive cells were more hydrophobic than those of CXCR3-negative naive cells.

Germline assignment: CDR1 SGHVS and CDR2 FQNEAQ. The CDR3 contains 13 residues. Regarding this clonotype: What it recognizes is unknown.

A CD45RO-CCR7+CD27+CD95- profile was what naive CD8+ T cells displayed. The libraries of TRB cDNA were constructed through 5' RACE using UMI labels. After re-calling the 5' RACE reads, TCRdb lists one entry per CDR3 protein, DNA absent. Recorded here are 140,000 to 150,000 distinct CDR3 sequences; the top ten clones represent under 0.35%. The chain has TRBV7-8 and TRBJ1-2; no DNA is available, so the TRBD1 call from TCRdb remains unchecked. This clonotype originated in a human donor in good health. Some clones in this sample may be carry-over from other donors' samples. What was sequenced was naive CXCR3+ CD8+ T cells from blood. Subset reported: CD45RO-CCR7+CD27+CD95- naive CD8+ T cells expressing CXCR3 (TNR3+). This CDR3 is CASRHTGDYGYTF.